A selection of T cell receptor beta chains follows, all from one sample in a study of blood T cells in healthy people across ages. Each CDR3 protein is one row after TCRdb ran MiXCR on the 5' RACE reads. This sample carries 1,500,000 or so distinct CDR3 sequences, approximately 39% of them seen once, and the ten largest clones take about 4%. The sequencing input was blood. These receptors originate from a woman under 30 in good health. Each CDR3 is given with its conserved first and last residue. Fields, in order: V gene, clone size, J gene, CDR3 protein. Size is stated for part of the rows, as once, few or many counts, or as a class when the clone is expanded.

>TRBV20-1|-|TRBJ1-1
CSARQRLSGTEAFF
>TRBV2|-|TRBJ2-7
CASSSTGVWGYEQYF
>TRBV11-2|-|TRBJ2-1
CASSLFRASGSYNEQFF
>TRBV12-3/TRBV12-4|-|TRBJ1-1
CASSFGQVNTEAFF
>TRBV20-1|-|TRBJ2-1
CSARGTSGKHEQFF
>TRBV20-1|-|TRBJ1-6
CSASGTGISPLHF
>TRBV7-9|few|TRBJ2-4
CASSGQEAKNIQYF
>TRBV7-2|-|TRBJ1-5
CASSLPGDLNQPQHF
>TRBV6-2/TRBV6-3|-|TRBJ2-1
CASSYPGLDVHNEQFF
>TRBV7-9|few|TRBJ1-2
CASSASQGGYTF
>TRBV18|-|TRBJ2-5
CASSPGGVETQYF
>TRBV20-1|-|TRBJ2-7
CSARGPPGFFSYF
>TRBV20-1|-|TRBJ2-1
CSARGGGGAGEQFF
>TRBV20-1|once|TRBJ2-1
CSAKRYNEQFF
>TRBV9|many|TRBJ2-5
CASSVGGGPQETQYF
>TRBV7-8|-|TRBJ1-5
CASSRYGREVNQPQHF
>TRBV7-2|few|TRBJ2-2
CASLRTSGELFF
>TRBV18|-|TRBJ1-1
CASSPYRDMNTEAFF
>TRBV20-1|few|TRBJ2-7
CSARDPAGDRIYEQYF
>TRBV7-9|-|TRBJ1-1
CASSLRGSNTEAFF
>TRBV9|-|-
CASSAGQNYNEQYF
>TRBV14|-|TRBJ1-2
CASSPGQVSNYGYTF
>TRBV7-6|-|TRBJ2-1
CASSLALTSGREREQFF
>TRBV20-1|few|TRBJ1-2
CSASSDRAGGYTF
>TRBV27|-|TRBJ2-7
CASSQQGTGYEQYF
>TRBV9|few|TRBJ2-5
CASSASDWPEETQYF
>TRBV4-1|-|-
CASSQDWAGGYEQYF
>TRBV27|-|TRBJ1-6
CASNTAGTGYSPLHF
>TRBV12-3/TRBV12-4|-|TRBJ1-2
CASSPTRGQGLAGYTF
>TRBV29-1|-|TRBJ1-1
CSLGSGWGTEAFF
>TRBV11-2|-|TRBJ2-5
CASSPIRSSQPFKETQYF
>TRBV18|-|TRBJ1-1
CASLSRRTEAFF
>TRBV28|-|TRBJ2-1
CASSLPLGGRYNEQFF
>TRBV6-5|few|TRBJ2-1
CASSYSISGRADEQFF
>TRBV12-3/TRBV12-4|-|TRBJ2-5
CASSFARAGRVQETQYF
>TRBV12-3/TRBV12-4|-|TRBJ1-2
CASSLAARLANYGYTF
>TRBV6-2/TRBV6-3|-|TRBJ2-7
CASSYTHGTIRGQYF
>TRBV20-1|few|TRBJ1-4
CSARGTGGETNEKLFF
>TRBV20-1|-|TRBJ2-5
CSASSWAEETQYF
>TRBV21-1|few|TRBJ1-2
CANSRTELTRENYGYTF
>TRBV18|-|TRBJ2-5
CASRARGIQETQYF
>TRBV7-9|many|TRBJ2-7
CASSLDANSYEQYF
>TRBV5-6|-|TRBJ2-6
CASSWEFTRVGAGANVLTF
>TRBV4-1|-|TRBJ1-5
CASSQDGQGRSRQPQHF
>TRBV18|-|TRBJ1-2
CASQTLGRPEQNYGYTF
>TRBV7-6|-|TRBJ2-6
CASSARVTAAGANVLTF
>TRBV6-1|-|TRBJ2-5
CASSEYGQDEETQYF